Listed below are T cell receptor beta chains from one sample, sequenced in a study of blood T cells in healthy people across ages. MiXCR, run by TCRdb on the 5' RACE reads, gives a single entry per CDR3 protein. Of roughly 1.5 million distinct CDR3 sequences in the sample, roughly two fifths were seen once. What was sequenced was blood. These receptors all come from a young woman in good health. The CDR3 runs from the conserved cysteine through the conserved F or W. Each record gives: J gene, D gene, V gene, clone size, CDR3 DNA, CDR3 protein. A D gene is named only where the DNA matches it firmly. A row's size may be missing; if present it is once, few, many or a size class.

TRBJ2-7 TRBD1 TRBV20-1 - TGCAGTGTGTTGGGACAGGGAAGCTCCTACGAGCAGTACTTC CSVLGQGSSYEQYF
TRBJ2-3 - TRBV28 - TGTGCCAGCCGCCAGGGACCAGGGAGACCAGATACGCAGTATTTT CASRQGPGRPDTQYF
TRBJ1-1 TRBD1 TRBV20-1 few TGCAGTGCTAGAGAACCCCTCGGGGTAGTGGGACAGCAAGCTTTCTTT CSAREPLGVVGQQAFF
TRBJ2-5 TRBD1 TRBV12-3/TRBV12-4 - TGTGCCAGCAGTTTAGATGGGACAGAGCTGTACTTC CASSLDGTELYF
TRBJ2-1 - TRBV12-3/TRBV12-4 - TGTGCCAGCACCCTCGGGACTTACAATGAGCAGTTCTTC CASTLGTYNEQFF
TRBJ1-2 TRBD1 TRBV20-1 - TGCAGTGCTTTTTCCGGGACAGGCAACTATGGCTACACCTTC CSAFSGTGNYGYTF
TRBJ2-7 TRBD1 TRBV6-1 many TGTGCCAGCACAACAGGGGTCTCCTACGAGCAGTACTTC CASTTGVSYEQYF
TRBJ2-7 - TRBV7-9 - TGTGCCAGCAGCTTAGCGTTAGTGTACTACGAGCAGTACTTC CASSLALVYYEQYF
TRBJ2-3 - TRBV15 - TGTGCCACCAGCAGAGATCCCCGTCTAGCAGATACGCAGTATTTT CATSRDPRLADTQYF
TRBJ2-1 - TRBV5-1 - TGCGCCAGCAGCTTCGTCGAGGGAAATGAGCAGTTCTTC CASSFVEGNEQFF
TRBJ2-7 - TRBV12-3/TRBV12-4 few TGTGGCAGCCAGGGGAAAATCTACGAGCAGTACTTC CGSQGKIYEQYF
TRBJ2-1 - TRBV4-2 - TGTGCCAGCAGCCGAAGCGTGGCGGCGGAGCAGTTCTTC CASSRSVAAEQFF
TRBJ1-5 - TRBV12-3/TRBV12-4 - TGTGCCAGCAGTAAGGAAACATTTAGCAATCAGCCCCAGCATTTT CASSKETFSNQPQHF
TRBJ2-3 TRBD2 TRBV6-5 - TGTGCCAGCAGTGACTGGACTAGTGGGGGCACAGATACGCAGTATTTT CASSDWTSGGTDTQYF
TRBJ2-7 TRBD2 TRBV4-2 - TGTGCCAGCAACCAAGACGGACTAGCGGGAGGAAGGGAGCAGTACTTC CASNQDGLAGGREQYF
TRBJ2-7 - TRBV11-2 few TGTGCCAGCAGCTTAGATAGGATGGGGGAGCAGTACTTC CASSLDRMGEQYF
TRBJ1-2 - TRBV6-1 - TGTGCCAGCAGTGAAGGACAGCGATATGGCTACACCTTC CASSEGQRYGYTF
TRBJ2-2 - TRBV11-2 - TGTGCCAGCAGCTTATGGAGAGAGACCGGGGAGCTGTTTTTT CASSLWRETGELFF
TRBJ2-1 - TRBV4-3 - TGCGCCAGCAGCCAAGTGGGGGACGCCCTCTACAATGAGCAGTTCTTC CASSQVGDALYNEQFF
TRBJ2-1 - TRBV30 - TGTGCCTGGAGTGCAGGGATAGAGCAGTTCTTC CAWSAGIEQFF
TRBJ2-6 - TRBV4-2 few TGTGCCAGCAGCCCGTTTCTGGGCTTTGGGGCCAACGTCCTGACTTTC CASSPFLGFGANVLTF
TRBJ2-5 - TRBV25-1 - TGTGCCAGCAGTGAATTTAGGGGCCGGCCCGAGACCCAGTACTTC CASSEFRGRPETQYF
TRBJ1-6 TRBD1 TRBV6-5 - TGTGCCAGCACTAGACAGGGGGTTAAAAGTTCACCCCTCCACTTT CASTRQGVKSSPLHF
TRBJ1-2 - TRBV7-2 few TGTGCCAGCAGCCCCGGGGGGCCAAGCTATGGCTACACCTTC CASSPGGPSYGYTF
TRBJ2-1 - TRBV4-1 - TGCGCCAGCAGCCAACCCGGTGGGTACAATGAGCAGTTCTTC CASSQPGGYNEQFF
TRBJ2-3 TRBD1 TRBV28 - TGTGCCAGCACCGAAAGACAGGGTGTTGAGTATTTT CASTERQGVEYF
TRBJ2-4 - TRBV28 few TGTGCCAGCAGTTTCCCCCCCAGGGAGGACATTCAGTACTTC CASSFPPREDIQYF
TRBJ1-1 - TRBV28 - TGTGCCAGCAGTTTATTTAGGAACCCCAAGCACACTGAAGCTTTCTTT CASSLFRNPKHTEAFF
TRBJ2-7 - TRBV12-3/TRBV12-4 - TGTGCCAGCAGTGGAGACATTTTGTACGAGCAGTACTTC CASSGDILYEQYF
TRBJ2-1 - TRBV10-3 - TGTGCCATCAGTGATAACCTACGAGATGAGCAGTTCTTC CAISDNLRDEQFF
TRBJ2-1 - TRBV6-5 once TGTGCCAGCAGTTACTCGGTTGGTTTCGGAACAGGGAGCTCCTACAATGAGCAGTTCTTC CASSYSVGFGTGSSYNEQFF
TRBJ2-5 TRBD2 TRBV18 - TGTGCCAGCTCACTTCAGCCACTAGCGGGAGATGTGGATGAGCAGTACTTC CASSLQPLAGDVDEQYF
TRBJ2-2 - TRBV6-2/TRBV6-3 - TGTGCCAGCAGGTGGAAAGGGGGTAAAACCGGGGAGCTGTTTTTT CASRWKGGKTGELFF
TRBJ2-5 - TRBV12-3/TRBV12-4 - TGTGCCAGCAGTTTAGGCGTAAGAAGGGAGACCCAGTACTTC CASSLGVRRETQYF
TRBJ2-7 - TRBV4-3 few TGCGCCAGCAGCCAAGATATAAGCCGAGAGGTGGCCGAGCAGTACTTC CASSQDISREVAEQYF
TRBJ2-1 TRBD2 TRBV7-9 once TGTGCCAGCAGCTTAGTCGGGGCGGGGGGCAATGAGCAGTTCTTC CASSLVGAGGNEQFF
TRBJ2-1 - TRBV20-1 once TGCAGTGCCGAGGGGGTAGGCGGAATCCATGAGCAGTTCTTC CSAEGVGGIHEQFF
TRBJ2-1 - TRBV6-2/TRBV6-3 - TGTGCCAGCAGTTACGGGGCGTCCGGGGGGCAGTTCTTC CASSYGASGGQFF
TRBJ2-7 TRBD1 TRBV2 - TGTGCCAGCAGCACGACAGGGGCGACTTACAATGAGCAGTACTTC CASSTTGATYNEQYF
TRBJ2-7 TRBD1 TRBV14 - TGTGCCAGCAGCCTAAGCCCGGGACAGGGACCGTACGAGCAGTACTTC CASSLSPGQGPYEQYF
TRBJ1-2 TRBD1 TRBV5-1 - TGCGCCAGCAGCTTCGGGACAGGGATAAAGGATGGCTACACCTTC CASSFGTGIKDGYTF